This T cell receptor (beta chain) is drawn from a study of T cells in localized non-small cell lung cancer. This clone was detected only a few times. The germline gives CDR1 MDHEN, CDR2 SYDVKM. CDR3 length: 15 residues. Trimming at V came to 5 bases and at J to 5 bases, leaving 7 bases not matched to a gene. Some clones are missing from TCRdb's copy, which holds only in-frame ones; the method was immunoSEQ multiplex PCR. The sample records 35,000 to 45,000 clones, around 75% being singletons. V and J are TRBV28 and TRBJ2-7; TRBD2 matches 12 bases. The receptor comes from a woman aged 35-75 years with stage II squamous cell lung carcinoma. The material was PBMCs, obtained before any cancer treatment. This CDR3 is CASSELAGGLNEQYF. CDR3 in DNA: TGTGCCAGCAGTGAACTAGCGGGAGGCCTAAACGAGCAGTACTTC.